Below, one TCR beta chain is given with its context. The data were taken from a study of technical replicates of blood from a handful of donors. Trimming shortened V by 0 bases and J by 6 bases, and 9 bases separated the two germline ends. The CDR3 consists of 13 residues. Germline V lookup: CDR1 LGHNA, CDR2 YNFKEQ. TCRdb's copy holds only in-frame clones and misses some; the assay was immunoSEQ multiplex PCR. This table has almost 70,000 clones, roughly nine tenths appearing once. The sequence came from a human donor in good health. Some clones in this sample may be carry-over from other donors' samples. This chain uses TRBV4-2 with TRBJ2-7; a weak D match, TRBD1 (6 bases). Sequencing input: PBMCs. The CDR3 is CASSQDQGREQYF. DNA for the CDR3: TGTGCCAGCAGCCAAGATCAGGGGCGCGAGCAGTACTTC.